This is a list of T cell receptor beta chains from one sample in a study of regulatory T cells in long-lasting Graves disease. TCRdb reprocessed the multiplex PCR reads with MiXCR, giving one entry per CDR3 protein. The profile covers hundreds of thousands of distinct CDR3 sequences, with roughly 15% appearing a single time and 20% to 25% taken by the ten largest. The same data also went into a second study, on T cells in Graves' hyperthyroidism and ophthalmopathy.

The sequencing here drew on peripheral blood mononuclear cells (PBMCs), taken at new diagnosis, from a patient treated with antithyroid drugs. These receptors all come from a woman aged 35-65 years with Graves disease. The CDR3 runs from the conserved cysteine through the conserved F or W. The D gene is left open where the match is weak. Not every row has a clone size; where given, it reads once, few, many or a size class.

TGTGCCAGCAGCTCCGGGACAGGGATATTTCAGCCCCAGCATTTT CASSSGTGIFQPQHF TRBV7-9 TRBD1 TRBJ1-5 .
TGCAGTGCAACCGGGACAGCAAGCAATCAGCCCCAGCATTTT CSATGTASNQPQHF TRBV20-1 TRBD1 TRBJ1-5 .
TGTGCCAGCAGGAAGGGACTTAATAATTACGAGCAGTACTTC CASRKGLNNYEQYF TRBV2 . TRBJ2-7 many
TGTGCCAGCAGCTTGACAGACCGGGGGTTGCAGTTCTTC CASSLTDRGLQFF TRBV7-3 . TRBJ2-1 few
TGTGCCAGCAGTTTAGGACGCGATGGCTACACCTTC CASSLGRDGYTF TRBV12-3/TRBV12-4 . TRBJ1-2 many
TGTGCCAGCAGCTTAGCGTACCGAAACTCCCCGGGAACACAAGAGACCCAGTACTTC CASSLAYRNSPGTQETQYF TRBV13 . TRBJ2-5 many
TGTGCCAGCAGTGAATTCTATCCGATTAGCAATCAGCCCCAGCATTTT CASSEFYPISNQPQHF TRBV6-1 . TRBJ1-5 many
TGTGCCAGCAGTTTAGTTAGACAGGAGCTGTTTTTT CASSLVRQELFF TRBV28 . TRBJ2-2 .
TGTGCCATCACTGAGGGACTAGCGGAGGATGGCTACACCTTC CAITEGLAEDGYTF TRBV10-3 . TRBJ1-2 many
TGCGCCAGCAGCATGGGACAGATGAACACTGAAGCTTTCTTT CASSMGQMNTEAFF TRBV5-1 TRBD1 TRBJ1-1 many
TGTGCCAGCTTCGGGATTAACTATGGCTACACCTTC CASFGINYGYTF TRBV18 . TRBJ1-2 many
TGTGCCAGCAGCTCCCGCACAAGAGTCTCCTACAATGAGCAGTTCTTC CASSSRTRVSYNEQFF TRBV7-2 . TRBJ2-1 .
TGCGCCAGCAGAAATAATGCGGGGGGGCCCAATGAGCAGTTCTTC CASRNNAGGPNEQFF TRBV5-1 TRBD2 TRBJ2-1 many
TGTGCCAGCAGTTTATCATCAGGGGTCAGGAACACTGAAGCTTTCTTT CASSLSSGVRNTEAFF TRBV27 . TRBJ1-1 many
TGTGCCAGCAGCTTGGACACCGGGACTAGCTTTGAGCAGTTCTTC CASSLDTGTSFEQFF TRBV5-4 TRBD2 TRBJ2-1 .
TGTGCCAGCAGCTTGGGGTTATTCGGGGCGGATACGCAGTATTTT CASSLGLFGADTQYF TRBV7-9 . TRBJ2-3 .
TGTGCCAGCAGTCCAGAAGGTCGGAGAACTAATGAAAAACTGTTTTTT CASSPEGRRTNEKLFF TRBV12-3/TRBV12-4 . TRBJ1-4 .
TGTGCCAGCACCCTAGGGGGGGTCTCCTACGAGCAGTACTTC CASTLGGVSYEQYF TRBV2 . TRBJ2-7 many
TGTGCCAGCAGCCGCCGGAGGGCCGGGGAGACCCAGTACTTC CASSRRRAGETQYF TRBV11-2 . TRBJ2-5 .
TGCGCCAGCAGCCAAGATCACCAGGGAAACGAGCAGTACTTC CASSQDHQGNEQYF TRBV5-1 . TRBJ2-7 few